This T cell receptor beta chain is from a study of blood T cells in healthy people across ages (dated by TCRdb to between 2014 and 2017). In terms of the full investigation: In model experiments, template switching captured about one uniquely barcoded TCR beta cDNA molecule for every two T cells. Using deep sequencing normalized with unique cDNA molecular identifiers, the study measured how TCR beta repertoire diversity changes with age. The donors were split into four age groups: young (average 16 years), middle-aged (more than 35), aged (over 55) and long-lived (about 82). Donors of different ages were randomly distributed across sequencing lanes to avoid experimental bias. The study analyzed two additional independent replicas of 1 million unique cDNA reads from the same blood draw for two donors, one aged 18 to 29 and one aged 80 or older.

The full study reports these points: Compared with the aged group, the long-lived group had more naive CD4+ T cells, fewer expanded clones and increased TCR diversity, a pattern suggesting age selection. Conclusive comparison of naive and antigen-experienced compartments was prevented by the profiling of bulk unsorted PBMCs. Estimates of total diversity based on one million sequenced T cells were considered lower bounds and underestimates. Observed TCR beta diversity per million T cells fell roughly linearly with age, and a significant reduction was already apparent by age roughly 40. Because donor CMV infection status was unknown, age-related changes in expanded clonotypes were potentially confounded. There was a strong correlation between observed TCR beta diversity and the percentage of naive T cells measured by flow cytometry.

The donors were roughly 40 Caucasian individuals from Russia, aged about 6 to 100 years, who were systemically healthy. Approximately 9.3 milliliters of peripheral blood were drawn from each donor into EDTA-treated Vacutainer tubes. Ficoll-Paque density-gradient centrifugation was used to isolate PBMCs, with at least 6 million obtained per sample. Trizol reagent was used to extract total RNA from the PBMCs, yielding at least 6 micrograms per sample. Naive CD45RAhigh/CD27high T cell percentages were measured by flow cytometry on a PBMC aliquot from every donor. This clonotype has at least ten counts. It lacks a known antigen. Within one base of it there is no much larger clone, and no base qualities were kept. The germline V end is reduced by 4 bases and the J end by 4 bases; junction bases left unmatched: 6. CDR1 and CDR2, per the germline V gene, are SQVTM and ANQGSEA. The CDR3 measures 13 amino acids from cysteine to phenylalanine. The sequence is cut down to CDR3 DNA, 39 bases in frame from base 1.

The library was built by means of 5' RACE. Sequencing took place on an Illumina HiSeq 2500. A second about 7 to 12 cycle PCR used a sample-barcoded 5' primer and a J-beta primer mix. A unique molecular identifier was introduced onto each TCR beta cDNA molecule by a template-switch 5' adaptor carrying 12 random nucleotides. Each sample yielded at least 3 million CDR3-containing paired-end reads. First-strand cDNA was synthesized from all RNA with the Mint cDNA synthesis kit, primed by a TRBC-specific oligonucleotide. After uracil-DNA glycosylase treatment, a first 18-cycle PCR used universal primers M1SS and BC2_uni_R on all cDNA. The paper's data handling went like this. Normalization of each sample was performed by random selection of 1 million high-quality reads, each carrying a distinct molecular identifier. Instead of being binned into consensus sequences, reads that shared molecular identifiers were thrown out. MiTCR, with a Q25 quality threshold and the strictest error-elimination algorithm, was used for CDR3 identification, clonotype clustering and error correction. A nonparametric unseen species model using Euler transformation provided a lower-bound estimate of total TCR beta diversity. TCRdb passed the public sequencing reads through fastp at Q25 and MiXCR, retaining productive beta sequences. For every CDR3 protein sequence, its rows merge into one entry that carries the most common genes and DNA. The V and J calls come from TCRdb's annotation, not from the publication. A total of about 1.6 million distinct CDR3 sequences appear in this sample, 30% to 35% of them only once. Of the sample, roughly 10% is held by the ten largest clones.

The V and J genes are TRBV29-1 and TRBJ1-2, with 7 bases in between that match TRBD1. What was sequenced was blood. The sequence derives from a woman between 25 and 40 years old in good health. The bases are TGCAGCGTTGGTCAGGGGGTTGGCTATGGCTACACCTTC. This is translated as CSVGQGVGYGYTF. When the CDR3 is completed using the reference TRBV29-1 and TRBJ1-2 genes on either side, the full variable domain is SAVISQKPSRDICQRGTSLTIQCQVDSQVTMMFWYRQQPGQSLTLIATANQGSEATYESGFVIDKFPISRPNLTFSTLTVSNMSPEDSSIYLCSVGQGVGYGYTFGSGTRLTVV.